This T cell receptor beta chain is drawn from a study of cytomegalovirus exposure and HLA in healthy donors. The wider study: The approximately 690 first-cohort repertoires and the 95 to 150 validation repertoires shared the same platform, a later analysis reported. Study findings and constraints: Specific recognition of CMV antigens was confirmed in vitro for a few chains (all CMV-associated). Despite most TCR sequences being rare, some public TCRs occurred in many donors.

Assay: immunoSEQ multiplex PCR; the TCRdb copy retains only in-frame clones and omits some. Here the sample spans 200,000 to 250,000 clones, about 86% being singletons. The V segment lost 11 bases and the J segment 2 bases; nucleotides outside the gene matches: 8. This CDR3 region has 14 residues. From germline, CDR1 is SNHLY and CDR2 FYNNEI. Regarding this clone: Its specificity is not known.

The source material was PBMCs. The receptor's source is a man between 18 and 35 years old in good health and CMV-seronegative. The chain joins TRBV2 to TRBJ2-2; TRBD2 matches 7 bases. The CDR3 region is CALGGTLNTGELFF. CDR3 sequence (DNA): TGTGCCCTGGGAGGGACTTTAAACACCGGGGAGCTGTTTTTT.